These 8 T cell receptor beta chains were sequenced from one sample in a study of early T cells in non-severe SARS-CoV-2 infection. Using its own MiXCR run on the 5' RACE reads, TCRdb lists one record per CDR3 protein. The sample holds fewer than 120,000 distinct CDR3 sequences, roughly 12% seen once. Sequences were derived from whole blood, sampled at baseline. All receptors come from an adult who was a healthcare worker with PCR-confirmed SARS-CoV-2 infection or an uninfected control (not recorded which).

The rearrangement uses TRBV28 and TRBJ1-5; maybe TRBD1 (6 bases). The CDR3 length is 16 residues. CDR1 and CDR2 from the germline V gene are MDHEN and SYDVKM. Trimming shortened V by 2 bases and J by 2 bases, and 13 bases separated the two germline ends. The CDR3 region has the DNA TGTGCCAGCAGTTTACGCGGGGGCGGGCGCAATCAGCCCCAGCATTTT. Amino acids: CASSLRGGGRNQPQHF.

This clonotype was found a few times. This chain connects TRBV5-4 to TRBJ1-1, with 7 bases aligning to TRBD1. J lost 2 bases, V lost 5 bases, and 6 bases had no gene match. The germline V gene has CDR1 SGHNT and CDR2 YYREEE (reference sequence). The CDR3 totals 14 residues. The CDR3 region is CASRGTESNTEAFF. DNA for the CDR3: TGTGCCAGCAGAGGGACAGAGTCAAACACTGAAGCTTTCTTT.

This clonotype occurred many times. CDR3: CASSPLISEQPQHF. The CDR3 coding sequence is TGTGCCAGCTCACCACTGATTTCCGAACAGCCCCAGCATTTT. The rearrangement joins TRBV18 to TRBJ1-5; no clear D. Germline loops: CDR1 KGHSH, CDR2 LQKENI. V lost 1 base and J 7 bases, leaving 11 bases between the germline ends. There are 14 residues in the CDR3.

The rearrangement links TRBV6-5 to TRBJ1-1, with D possibly matching TRBD1 (5 bases). CDR1 is MNHEY, CDR2 SVGAGI, per germline. The CDR3 length is 14 residues. V dropped 5 bases and J dropped 6 bases, with 16 bases sitting between them. CDR3 protein: CASSATPGTAEAFF. CDR3 coding DNA: TGTGCCAGCAGTGCCACTCCTGGGACGGCTGAAGCTTTCTTT.

The sample holds a few counts of this clonotype. This rearrangement joins TRBV5-5 to TRBJ1-1, with D perhaps TRBD1 (6 bases). The germline V and J ends were trimmed by 6 bases and 3 bases, with 18 bases remaining between them. Germline CDR1 and CDR2: SGHKS and YYEKEE (reference sequence). The CDR3 spans 15 residues. CDR3 loop: CASTARGGDDTEAFF. The CDR3 DNA sequence: TGTGCCAGCACCGCCAGAGGGGGGGACGACACTGAAGCTTTCTTT. Full variable domain (rest looked up from reference TRBV5-5 and TRBJ1-1): DAGVTQSPTHLIKTRGQQVTLRCSPISGHKSVSWYQQVLGQGPQFIFQYYEKEERGRGNFPDRFSARQFPNYSSELNVNALLLGDSALYLCASTARGGDDTEAFFGQGTRLTVV.

The chain employs TRBV2 and TRBJ1-2; D is ambiguous. Trimming cost V 3 bases and J 2 bases, with 10 bases left between them. From germline, CDR1 is SNHLY and CDR2 FYNNEI. The length of the CDR3 is 14 residues. The chain's CDR3 is CASSERQKNYGYTF. In DNA, the CDR3 is TGTGCCAGCAGTGAGCGGCAGAAGAACTATGGCTACACCTTC. Drawing the rest from reference TRBV2 and TRBJ1-2, the complete variable domain is EPEVTQTPSHQVTQMGQEVILRCVPISNHLYFYWYRQILGQKVEFLVSFYNNEISEKSEIFDDQFSVERPDGSNFTLKIRSTKLEDSAMYFCASSERQKNYGYTFGSGTRLTVV.

This clonotype was seen repeatedly, ten times or more. The CDR3 nucleotides read TGTGCCAGCAGCCGGGACAGGTCCTACGAGCAGTACTTC. Its translation: CASSRDRSYEQYF. V gene TRBV12-3 or TRBV12-4 combines with J gene TRBJ2-7, with 8 bases identical to TRBD1. This CDR3 is 13 amino acids long. V trimming: 6 bases; J trimming: 1 base; junction bases outside the gene matches: 2.

This clonotype has at least ten counts. The rearrangement links TRBV7-2 to TRBJ2-3; 10 bases line up with TRBD2. CDR1 and CDR2 (germline): SGHTA, FQGNSA. The CDR3 extends over 19 amino acids. V lost 1 base to trimming and J lost 6 bases; unmatched junction nucleotides: 16. In DNA form, the CDR3 reads TGTGCCAGCAGCTTAGTAGGCCTAGCGGGGGCCCCGGGTCAGGATACGCAGTATTTT. This gives the protein CASSLVGLAGAPGQDTQYF.